This T cell receptor beta chain was documented in a study of shared clonotypes between healthy human individuals. Study-wide points: Four donors shared about 5% of their naive CD4 clonotypes.

On this clone: Its antigen is undetermined.

Repertoires were generated with immunoSEQ multiplex PCR, while TCRdb's copy carries only in-frame clones and drops some. The repertoire consists of 400,000 to 600,000 clones, with around 96% occurring once and the leading ten covering around 0.067%. V was clipped by 1 base and J by 5 bases; unmatched bases: 16. The CDR3 runs 18 residues. CDR1 and CDR2 from the germline V gene are LNHNV and YYDKDF (reference sequence). This chain joins TRBV15 and TRBJ1-1; 7 nucleotides match TRBD1. This receptor was obtained from a woman aged 25 to 45 in good health. Sequenced material: naive CD4+ T cells sorted from blood. Noted subset: CD45RA+ positively selected. The CDR3 reads CATSRVSWQGVKDTEAFF. CDR3 nucleotides: TGTGCCACCAGCAGAGTGTCGTGGCAGGGGGTTAAGGATACTGAAGCTTTCTTT.